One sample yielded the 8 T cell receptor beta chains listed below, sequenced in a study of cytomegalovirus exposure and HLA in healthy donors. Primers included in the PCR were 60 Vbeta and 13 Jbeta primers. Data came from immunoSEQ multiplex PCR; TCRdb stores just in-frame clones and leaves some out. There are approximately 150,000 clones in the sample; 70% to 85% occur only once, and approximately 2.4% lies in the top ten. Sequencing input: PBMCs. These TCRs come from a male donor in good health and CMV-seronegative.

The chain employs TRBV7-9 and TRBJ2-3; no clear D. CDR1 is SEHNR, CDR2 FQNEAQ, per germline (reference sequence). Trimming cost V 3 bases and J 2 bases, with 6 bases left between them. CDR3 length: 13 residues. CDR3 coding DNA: TGTGCCAGCAGCTTTCAGGACACAGATACGCAGTATTTT. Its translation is CASSFQDTDTQYF.

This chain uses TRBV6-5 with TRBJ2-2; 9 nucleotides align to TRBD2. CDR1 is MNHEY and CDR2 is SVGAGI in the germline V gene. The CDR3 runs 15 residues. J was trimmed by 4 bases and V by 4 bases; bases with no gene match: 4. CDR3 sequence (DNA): TGTGCCAGCAGTTCTCTAGCGGGGATCACCGGGGAGCTGTTTTTT. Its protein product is CASSSLAGITGELFF.

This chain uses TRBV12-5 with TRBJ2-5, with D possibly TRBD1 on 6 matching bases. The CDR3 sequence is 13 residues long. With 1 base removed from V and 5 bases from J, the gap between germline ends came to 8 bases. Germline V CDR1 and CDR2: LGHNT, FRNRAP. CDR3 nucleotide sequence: TGTGCTAGTGGTTTGGACAGGGCGGAGACCCAGTACTTC. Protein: CASGLDRAETQYF.

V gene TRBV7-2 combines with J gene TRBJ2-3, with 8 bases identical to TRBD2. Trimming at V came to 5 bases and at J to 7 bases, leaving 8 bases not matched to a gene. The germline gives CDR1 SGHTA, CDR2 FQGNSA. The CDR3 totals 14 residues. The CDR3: CASSPPGGIHTQYF. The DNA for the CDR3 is TGTGCCAGCAGCCCCCCGGGGGGGATTCATACGCAGTATTTT.

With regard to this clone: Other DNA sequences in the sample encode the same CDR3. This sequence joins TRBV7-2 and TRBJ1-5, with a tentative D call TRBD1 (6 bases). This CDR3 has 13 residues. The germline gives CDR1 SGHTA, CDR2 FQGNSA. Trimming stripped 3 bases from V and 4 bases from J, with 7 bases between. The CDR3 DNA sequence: TGTGCCAGCAGCTTCAGGGGTAATCAGCCCCAGCATTTT. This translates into CASSFRGNQPQHF. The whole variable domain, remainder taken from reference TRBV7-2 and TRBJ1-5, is GAGVSQSPSNKVTEKGKDVELRCDPISGHTALYWYRQSLGQGLEFLIYFQGNSAPDKSGLPSDRFSAERTGGSVSTLTIQRTQQEDSAVYLCASSFRGNQPQHFGDGTRLSIL.

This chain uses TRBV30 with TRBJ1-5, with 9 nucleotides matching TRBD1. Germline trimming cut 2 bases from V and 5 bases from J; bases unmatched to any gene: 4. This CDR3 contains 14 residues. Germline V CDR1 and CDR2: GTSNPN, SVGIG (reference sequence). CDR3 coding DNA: TGTGCCTGGAGTTTGGGACAGGGAGATCAGCCCCAGCATTTT. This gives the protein CAWSLGQGDQPQHF.

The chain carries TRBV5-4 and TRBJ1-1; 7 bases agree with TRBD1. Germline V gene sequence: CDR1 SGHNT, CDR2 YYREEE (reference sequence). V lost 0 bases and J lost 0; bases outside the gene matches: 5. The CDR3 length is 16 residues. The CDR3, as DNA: TGTGCCAGCAGCTTGGGAGGGGGCCGGATGAACACTGAAGCTTTCTTT. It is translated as CASSLGGGRMNTEAFF.

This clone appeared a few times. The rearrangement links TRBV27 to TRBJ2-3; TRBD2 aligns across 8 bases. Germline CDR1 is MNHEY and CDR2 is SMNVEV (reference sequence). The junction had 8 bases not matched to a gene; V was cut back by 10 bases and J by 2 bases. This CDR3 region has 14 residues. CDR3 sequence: CATSEREITDTQYF. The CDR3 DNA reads TGTGCCACTTCGGAGCGGGAGATCACAGATACGCAGTATTTT.